This T cell receptor beta chain was captured in a study of neoadjuvant anti-PD-1 for oral cavity cancer. About the research overall: Patients mostly received three to four biweekly nivolumab doses at 3 mg/kg before surgery.

Blood libraries mostly used roughly 500 ng genomic DNA, six replicates each. Sequencing used immunoSEQ multiplex PCR; TCRdb keeps in-frame clones, though not all of them. Of 11,000 to 15,000 clones in the sample, 65% to 70% were seen once. Patients were newly diagnosed with stage II-IVA oral cavity squamous cell carcinoma without prior systemic or radiation treatment. Patients had HPV-negative, locally advanced oral cavity squamous cell carcinoma. This CDR3 spans 14 amino acids. With V trimmed by 1 base and J by 3 bases, 1 base remained unmatched. The germline V gene has CDR1 SGHRS and CDR2 YFSETQ. This clonotype was sampled from a person aged 40 to 85 with oral cavity squamous cell carcinoma. The starting material was PBMCs, obtained before nivolumab (anti-PD-1) treatment. The V call is TRBV5-1, the J call TRBJ1-5; TRBD1 matches at 7 bases. CDR3 sequence: CASSLTGDNQPQHF. Here the CDR3 DNA reads TGCGCCAGCAGCTTGACAGGGGACAATCAGCCCCAGCATTTT.